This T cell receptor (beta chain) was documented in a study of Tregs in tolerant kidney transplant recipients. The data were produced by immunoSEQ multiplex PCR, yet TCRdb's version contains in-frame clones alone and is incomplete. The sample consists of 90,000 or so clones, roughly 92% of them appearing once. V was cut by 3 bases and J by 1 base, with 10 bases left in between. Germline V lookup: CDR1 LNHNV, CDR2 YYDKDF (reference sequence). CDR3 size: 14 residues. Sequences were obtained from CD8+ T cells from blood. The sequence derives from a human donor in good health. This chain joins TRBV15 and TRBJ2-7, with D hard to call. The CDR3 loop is CATSSSRGSYEQYF. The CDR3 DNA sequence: TGTGCCACCAGCAGTTCCCGAGGATCCTACGAGCAGTACTTC.